This TCR beta chain was captured by sequencing in a study of shared clonotypes between healthy human individuals (dated by TCRdb to about 2020). About the study as a whole: Three men and a couple of women, aged 18 to 49 years, made up the cohort. The study deeply sequenced blood TCR repertoires of about 5 healthy adults to estimate repertoire size and the extent of clonotype sharing between individuals. Different laboratories and diverse techniques were used to prepare libraries and sequence TCR repertoires, to increase sequencing depth and limit assay-specific biases. Each donor's leukapheresis produced roughly between about 0.9 and 9.5 billion PBMCs.

Overall study results and their limits: Only blood was sampled, and tissue TCR repertoires likely differ from those in blood. The small number of donors limited the genetic and exposure-history diversity represented. Based on pairwise subsampling, the degree of clonotype sharing among donors was expected to be affected by sequencing depth.

Using the deep immunoSEQ assay, TCR CDR3 regions were amplified from genomic DNA by multiplex PCR. Extracted genomic DNA from each cell subset was spread evenly across all wells of several immunoSEQ 96-well plates, with each plate serving as a replicate. For unsorted PBMC, about 300 ng of genomic DNA, equivalent to about 30,000 T cell genomes, went into each replicate PCR. Ten immunoSEQ deep assay plates were used to sequence the unsorted PBMC genomic DNA. Purified libraries were measured with a Qubit 3.0 fluorometer, size-checked on a Bioanalyzer 2100, and measured again with the KAPA Library Quantification kit. Every immunoSEQ 96-well plate was sequenced on a dedicated single-read 150-cycle Illumina NextSeq 550 flow cell. The published analysis was carried out like this. Because only junctional sequences without quality scores were contained in the immunoSEQ output, filtering matching that applied to full-length reads could not be performed. To assign V/J genes and CDR3, sequences were annotated against IMGT germline references using PyIR, a Python wrapper for IgBLAST v1.9. Reads were filtered out if the reads had weak V/J assignments (E-value above 1e-6), no CDR3, stop codons, out-of-frame junctions, or ambiguous translated residues. A V3J clonotype was defined by an identical inferred V gene, J gene, and CDR3 amino acid sequence. To compute the percentage overlap between repertoires, the number of shared unique clonotypes was divided by the size of the smaller repertoire. Richness of each repertoire was evaluated using RTK rarefaction, the Chao1 estimator, and Recon v2.1 estimates of unobserved clonotypes. As stored in TCRdb, this immuneACCESS dataset retains in-frame rearrangements with V and J assigned. A fraction of the clones does not appear; measured against another copy, unresolved V genes explain less than half of the discrepancy, and the remainder lacks a known reason. V and J calls and clone size are given by that table; D and trimming were obtained from the DNA. Within this sample are approximately 470,000 clones, with roughly 80% of them counted one time only. Of the sample, about 13% is held by the ten largest clones.

Via the germline V gene (reference sequence), CDR1 is LNHDA and CDR2 SQIVND. V and J are truncated by 3 bases and 3 bases respectively, leaving an intervening sequence of 6 bases. The CDR3 measures 12 amino acids from cysteine to phenylalanine. CDR3 DNA only is kept here, 36 bases in frame from base 1. Healthy HIV-negative adults with no recently reported acute infections or vaccinations were included as donors. All donors were Caucasian adults living in Nashville, Tennessee, USA. In the unsorted samples, approximately 82 million PBMCs were counted, and genomic DNA was extracted using the QIAamp DNA Blood Mini kit. Blood was collected by leukapheresis, and PBMCs were isolated by Ficoll-Histopaque density gradient centrifugation and then cryopreserved in liquid nitrogen vapor phase. Comment on this clone: Its recognized antigen is unknown. No quality values exist for individual bases; no much larger clone is one base distant. This specimen includes other DNA sequences encoding the same CDR3.

The receptor comes from a woman aged 40 to 50 in good health. Some clones in this sample may be carry-over from other donors' samples. Sequencing was performed on PBMCs. The receptor chain draws on TRBV19 and TRBJ2-7; confidence is insufficient to name the D gene. Here is the DNA: TGTGCCAGTAGTATTGGCGGCTACGAGCAGTACTTC. It translates to CASSIGGYEQYF.